The 20 T cell receptor beta chains below all came from one sample that was sequenced in a study of T cells expressing NK-cell markers. TCRdb processed the 5' RACE reads again and assigns one entry to each CDR3 protein, with no DNA. The table for this sample gives 350,000 to 450,000 distinct CDR3 sequences. Sequencing was done on a sample of blood T cells: a sorted CD56 or NKG2C T cell subset, CD4+ or CD8+ T cells, or bulk PBMC T cells (not recorded which). The receptors were sampled from a man aged 18 to 69 in good health.

The rearrangement uses TRBV6-1 and TRBJ1-1. The CDR3 contains 15 residues. CDR1 and CDR2 (germline): MNHNS, SASEGT. CDR3 in amino acids: CASSLNPTGDTEAFF.

The CDR3 spells CASSKVVMNTEAFF. This sequence joins TRBV19 and TRBJ1-1. Per germline, CDR1 LNHDA and CDR2 SQIVND (reference sequence). The CDR3 loop spans 14 amino acids.

V and J are TRBV7-8 and TRBJ1-6. Germline CDR1 and CDR2: SGHVS and FQNEAQ. The CDR3 is 18 amino acids. This chain's CDR3 is CASSRGSRGSEKGSPLHF.

The chain links TRBV12-3 or TRBV12-4 to TRBJ2-2; checking the TCRdb D call of TRBD1 is not possible without DNA. The CDR3 has 14 residues. CDR3 region: CASRRDTNTGELFF.

V and J are TRBV6-1 and TRBJ1-5. CDR1 is MNHNS and CDR2 is SASEGT in the germline V gene. This CDR3 has 15 amino acids. CDR3 sequence reads: CASSEHSYSNQPQHF.

CDR3 in amino acids: CASSPGTLRGEQYF. The gene calls are TRBV5-1 and TRBJ2-7; with no DNA, the TCRdb D assignment of TRBD1 cannot be verified. The CDR3 covers 14 residues. The germline gives CDR1 SGHRS, CDR2 YFSETQ.

The chain couples TRBV20-1 to TRBJ2-5; there is no DNA to check the TCRdb D call of TRBD1. Germline loops: CDR1 DFQATT, CDR2 SNEGSKA (reference sequence). There are 14 residues in the CDR3. The CDR3 sequence: CSARETTGKETQYF.

The chain is built from TRBV18 and TRBJ2-7; the TCRdb D gene call, TRBD2, has no DNA to confirm it. Germline values: CDR1 KGHSH, CDR2 LQKENI. This CDR3 is 16 amino acids long. CDR3 in amino acids: CASSPQPGGARYEQYF.

The V gene is TRBV11-2, the J gene TRBJ1-1; TCRdb gives TRBD1 as the D gene, but with no DNA this cannot be confirmed. This CDR3 has 16 residues. CDR1 SGHAT and CDR2 FQNNGV come from the germline V gene. The CDR3 region is CASSLFTGGAGTEAFF.

This chain links TRBV7-3 with TRBJ1-2; the TCRdb D gene call, TRBD1, has no DNA to confirm it. Germline loops: CDR1 SGHTA, CDR2 FQGTGA. The CDR3 contains 17 residues. CDR3 residues: CASSLVSLGTGVYGYTF.

The chain is built from TRBV29-1 and TRBJ2-3; TCRdb's D gene call, TRBD2, goes unchecked for lack of DNA. The germline CDR1 and CDR2 sequences are SQVTM and ANQGSEA. The CDR3 runs 15 residues. Here the CDR3 reads CSVEDRTSGTDTQYF.

The chain uses TRBV5-1 and TRBJ2-1. The CDR3 runs 14 residues. Germline CDR1 is SGHRS and CDR2 is YFSETQ. CDR3 region: CASSHLRSYNEQFF.

The gene calls are TRBV5-1 and TRBJ1-1; TCRdb's D call of TRBD1 is untestable without DNA. CDR3 length: 16 amino acids. Germline CDR1 SGHRS, CDR2 YFSETQ. The CDR3 region is CATSIQDATMNTEAFF.

This rearrangement joins TRBV28 to TRBJ2-4; without DNA, the TCRdb call of TRBD1 cannot be checked. In germline, CDR1 is MDHEN, CDR2 SYDVKM. The CDR3 spans 16 residues. CDR3 region: CASSLISQGAKNIQYF.

The chain employs TRBV12-3 or TRBV12-4 and TRBJ1-1. There are 15 residues in the CDR3. CDR3: CASSLGWKRSPEAFF.

The chain links TRBV7-9 to TRBJ2-7; TCRdb gives TRBD1 as the D gene, but with no DNA this cannot be confirmed. CDR1 and CDR2 (germline): SEHNR, FQNEAQ (reference sequence). The CDR3 has 14 amino acids. CDR3 sequence reads: CASSSGGWDYEQYF.

The chain employs TRBV20-1 and TRBJ2-6. Germline V gene lookup returns CDR1 DFQATT and CDR2 SNEGSKA (reference sequence). The CDR3 is made up of 13 amino acids. CDR3 in amino acids: CSGVSSGANVLTF.

The V and J genes are TRBV5-1 and TRBJ2-2. CDR3 length: 14 residues. Germline assignment: CDR1 SGHRS and CDR2 YFSETQ. CDR3 loop: CASRPHGEIRELFF.

This chain joins TRBV6-2 or TRBV6-3 and TRBJ1-4; TCRdb outputs TRBD1, but without DNA this stays unchecked. Germline CDR1 and CDR2: MNHEY and SVGEGT. There are 13 residues in the CDR3. CDR3 amino acids: CASSYYREEKLFF.

The chain joins TRBV5-4 to TRBJ2-2; with no DNA, the TCRdb D assignment of TRBD1 cannot be verified. The germline gives CDR1 SGHNT, CDR2 YYREEE (reference sequence). The CDR3 extends over 17 amino acids. CDR3 protein: CASSLGQGGSNTRELFF.